This T cell receptor (beta chain) stems from a study of blood T cell repertoires in COVID-19 (dated by TCRdb to the early 2020s). In terms of the full investigation: The collaborator samples originated in the United States, Italy and Spain and spanned the acute and convalescent phases of COVID-19. The prospective study material was composed of cDNA or gDNA derived from T cells, B-cell-depleted T cells, or PBMCs. Nearly every sample came with metadata listing a de-identified subject ID, COVID-19 status, age in years and sex. Samples were obtained from the ongoing ImmuneRACE study (first 160 participants) and from roughly 1,300 subjects provided by 6 global collaborators. The repertoires were released in a freely available public database meant as a resource for research on the immune response to SARS-CoV-2. Where HLA class I and class II types were available, the types were taken from metadata supplied by the sample provider, not from assay-based typing. Deeply sampled blood TCRbeta repertoires from subjects exposed to, actively infected with, or recovered from COVID-19 were included in the dataset.

On the study overall, not on this receptor specifically: The amount of clinical and demographic metadata varied by source and participant and was provided uncurated.

Concerning this clone: Its recognized antigen is unknown. Nothing much larger sits one base from this clone, and base qualities are not available.

TCRbeta CDR3 regions were amplified from genomic DNA using the immunoSEQ Assay, a bias-controlled multiplex PCR. As for how the authors treated the data: The number of nucleated cells in each sample was estimated by amplification of reference gene primers within the assay. To quantify the absolute abundance of each unique TCRbeta CDR3 rearrangement, sequence reads were collapsed and filtered. For each sample, productive Simpson clonality was calculated as the square root of Simpson's diversity index across productive rearrangements. TCRdb re-hosts the immuneACCESS table, in-frame sequences only. Its copies lack some clones; in the studies checked, an unresolved V gene accounts for under half of them, and the cause for the rest is not known. The DNA was the basis for D and trimming; V, J and clone size are from that table. Present in this sample are roughly 260,000 clones, approximately 87% of which were seen just once. The ten largest clones capture 2% to 2.5% of the sample.

For CDR1 and CDR2, the germline V gene (reference sequence) lists LNHDA and SQIVND. Including the terminal cysteine and phenylalanine, the CDR3 comprises 17 residues. Only the CDR3 region is kept as DNA, spanning 51 bases read in frame from base 1. V ends up 3 bases short and J 1 base short, with an unmatched junction base count of 5. Each collaborating institution followed its own protocols to collect whole blood in K2EDTA tubes. Collaborator samples were shipped for TCRbeta analysis as frozen whole blood, isolated PBMCs, or DNA extracted from either sample type. The sequencing sample was made of peripheral blood. This sequence was found in a woman between 50 and 59 years old with acute or convalescent COVID-19. The chain couples TRBV19 to TRBJ2-3; a stretch of 12 junction bases matches TRBD2. The DNA sequence is TGTGCCAGTAGTATCATACTAGCGGGGGGAGGCACAGATACGCAGTATTTT. Translated, this is CASSIILAGGGTDTQYF.